These T cell receptor beta chains were read from a single sample in a study of OX40 agonist ivuxolimab in advanced cancers. The table came from immunoSEQ multiplex PCR; TCRdb's copy has only in-frame clones and leaves some out. The sample contains over 50,000 clones, 89% of which appear only once. The source was CD4+ or CD8+ T cells sorted from blood, collected in a trial of the OX40 agonist ivuxolimab. Source of these receptors: an adult with an advanced solid tumor such as melanoma, head and neck, liver or kidney cancer. The CDR3 runs from the conserved cysteine through the conserved F or W. Each record gives: D gene, V gene, J gene, clone size, CDR3 protein, CDR3 DNA. A D gene is named only where the DNA matches it firmly. A clone size is listed for some rows: how often the clone was seen (once, few, many), or a class if it is expanded.

>NA|TRBV2|TRBJ1-2|NA
CASSEIGLNYGYTF
TGTGCCAGCAGTGAAATAGGCCTTAACTATGGCTACACCTTC
>NA|TRBV4-3|TRBJ2-6|NA
CASSQDQAGANVLTF
TGCGCCAGCAGCCAAGATCAGGCTGGGGCCAACGTCCTGACTTTC
>TRBD2|TRBV11-2|TRBJ2-2|NA
CASNPRLAGENTGELFF
TGTGCCAGCAACCCCCGACTAGCGGGGGAGAACACCGGGGAGCTGTTTTTT
>TRBD2|TRBV9|TRBJ2-7|NA
CASSPGATSGNYEQYF
TGTGCCAGCAGCCCGGGGGCGACTAGCGGGAACTACGAGCAGTACTTC
>NA|TRBV7-8|TRBJ2-7|NA
CASSFLVTSDEQYF
TGTGCCAGCAGCTTTTTAGTTACCAGTGACGAGCAGTACTTC
>NA|TRBV4-2|TRBJ2-7|NA
CASSLRADPTYEQYF
TGTGCCAGCAGCCTCCGGGCCGACCCCACCTACGAGCAGTACTTC
>NA|TRBV7-6|TRBJ2-3|NA
CASSSAEGGSTDTQYF
TGTGCCAGCAGCTCCGCGGAGGGAGGAAGCACAGATACGCAGTATTTT
>TRBD2|TRBV19|TRBJ2-1|NA
CASSRLAGVPGDEQFF
TGTGCCAGTAGTAGACTAGCGGGAGTCCCAGGGGATGAGCAGTTCTTC
>NA|TRBV5-8|TRBJ2-2|NA
CASSRDSAVIGELFF
TGTGCCAGCAGCAGGGACTCCGCGGTCATCGGGGAGCTGTTTTTT
>NA|TRBV21-1|TRBJ1-5|NA
CASSIPGPRSDQPQHF
TGTGCCAGCAGCATCCCGGGACCCAGGAGTGATCAGCCCCAGCATTTT
>NA|TRBV6-5|TRBJ1-5|once
CASSDDYNQPQHF
TGTGCCAGCAGTGACGATTACAATCAGCCCCAGCATTTT
>TRBD1|TRBV19|TRBJ2-2|once
CASSIDLEGDRGRGTGELFF
TGTGCCAGTAGTATAGATCTGGAGGGGGACAGGGGGCGCGGCACCGGGGAGCTGTTTTTT
>NA|TRBV10-3|TRBJ2-7|NA
CAISESVNEQYF
TGTGCCATCAGTGAGTCGGTCAACGAGCAGTACTTC
>NA|TRBV13|TRBJ1-1|NA
CASSLGTSPGAFF
TGTGCCAGCAGCTTAGGGACTTCACCTGGGGCTTTCTTT
>NA|TRBV7-9|TRBJ2-5|NA
CASSPLPAETQYF
TGTGCCAGCAGCCCCCTGCCGGCGGAGACCCAGTACTTC
>TRBD2|TRBV28|TRBJ2-2|NA
CASSPFSTSGKHPYRELFF
TGTGCCAGCAGCCCCTTTTCGACTAGCGGGAAGCACCCCTACCGGGAGCTGTTTTTT
>NA|TRBV11-3|TRBJ2-7|NA
CASSLAGQSYEQYF
TGTGCCAGCAGCTTAGCTGGACAGTCCTACGAGCAGTACTTC
>NA|TRBV5-1|TRBJ2-7|NA
CASSLMGTYEQYF
TGCGCCAGCAGCTTGATGGGAACCTACGAGCAGTACTTC
>NA|TRBV27|TRBJ1-1|NA
CASNYGGASEAFF
TGTGCCAGCAATTATGGGGGCGCCAGCGAAGCTTTCTTT
>NA|TRBV13|TRBJ2-7|NA
CASSLNLDEQYF
TGTGCCAGCAGCTTAAATCTGGACGAGCAGTACTTC
>TRBD1|TRBV28|TRBJ1-2|NA
CASNHRGWNYGYTF
TGTGCCAGCAACCACAGGGGATGGAACTATGGCTACACCTTC
>TRBD2|TRBV2|TRBJ2-2|NA
CASSFGLAGGTGELFF
TGTGCCAGCAGTTTCGGACTAGCGGGAGGCACCGGGGAGCTGTTTTTT
>NA|TRBV29-1|TRBJ2-1|NA
CSVDLQGKGNEQFF
TGCAGCGTTGATCTTCAGGGGAAAGGAAATGAGCAGTTCTTC
>NA|TRBV5-4|TRBJ2-4|once
CASSLYQKNIQYF
TGTGCCAGCAGCTTGTATCAGAAAAACATTCAGTACTTC
>TRBD1|TRBV2|TRBJ2-1|NA
CASSVDGTGRDNEQFF
TGTGCCAGCAGTGTTGACGGGACAGGCCGGGACAATGAGCAGTTCTTC
>TRBD1|TRBV14|TRBJ1-2|NA
CASSLGQGFYGYTF
TGTGCCAGCAGCCTTGGACAGGGGTTCTATGGCTACACCTTC
>NA|TRBV6-5|TRBJ1-1|NA
CASSKGGENTEAFF
TGTGCCAGCAGCAAGGGGGGGGAGAACACTGAAGCTTTCTTT
>NA|TRBV5-1|TRBJ2-1|NA
CASSSGPNEQFF
TGCGCCAGCAGCTCGGGCCCTAATGAGCAGTTCTTC
>TRBD1|TRBV5-1|TRBJ2-5|NA
CASSEDRSWETQYF
TGCGCCAGCAGCGAGGACAGGTCCTGGGAGACCCAGTACTTC
>TRBD2|TRBV7-9|TRBJ2-1|NA
CASSSLAGPSYNEQFF
TGTGCCAGCAGCTCTTTAGCGGGACCCTCCTACAATGAGCAGTTCTTC
>TRBD2|TRBV5-4|TRBJ2-7|NA
CASSAGTSGFYEQYF
TGTGCCAGCAGCGCCGGGACTAGCGGATTCTACGAGCAGTACTTC
>NA|TRBV7-2|TRBJ1-1|NA
CASSTTGGTPNTEAFF
TGTGCCAGCAGCACAACCGGCGGGACGCCGAACACTGAAGCTTTCTTT
>NA|TRBV7-6|TRBJ2-1|NA
CASSSITPANEQFF
TGTGCCAGCAGCTCGATCACGCCCGCCAATGAGCAGTTCTTC
>NA|TRBV28|TRBJ1-6|NA
CASSRGMRDSPLHF
TGTGCCAGCAGCAGGGGTATGAGAGATTCACCCCTCCACTTT
>NA|TRBV28|TRBJ1-3|NA
CASSFSDMDLSGNTIYF
TGTGCCAGCAGTTTCTCGGACATGGATCTCTCTGGAAACACCATATATTTT
>NA|TRBV4-3|TRBJ2-4|NA
CASSQEYELAWAKNIQYF
TGCGCCAGCAGCCAAGAATATGAACTAGCTTGGGCCAAAAACATTCAGTACTTC
>NA|TRBV18|TRBJ2-1|NA
CASSPRLDYNEQFF
TGTGCCAGCTCACCACGACTAGACTACAATGAGCAGTTCTTC
>NA|TRBV6-1|TRBJ1-1|NA
CASSRGGHTEAFF
TGTGCCAGCAGTCGGGGGGGGCACACTGAAGCTTTCTTT
>TRBD2|TRBV7-9|TRBJ2-1|NA
CASSYLAGGYNEQFF
TGTGCCAGCAGTTACCTAGCGGGAGGCTACAATGAGCAGTTCTTC
>NA|TRBV11-2|TRBJ1-2|NA
CASSLAGTGYGYTF
TGTGCCAGCAGCTTAGCCGGGACTGGCTATGGCTACACCTTC
>TRBD2|TRBV7-9|TRBJ2-5|NA
CASSLEHASGSGETQYF
TGTGCCAGCAGCTTAGAACACGCTAGCGGGAGTGGGGAGACCCAGTACTTC
>NA|TRBV7-2|TRBJ2-7|few
CASSPDGTSWGEQYF
TGTGCCAGCAGCCCAGACGGGACTTCCTGGGGCGAGCAGTACTTC
>NA|TRBV7-7|TRBJ2-1|NA
CASSPEPGEARIFF
TGTGCTAGCAGCCCGGAGCCGGGGGAGGCGCGCATATTCTTC